This TCR beta chain is from a study of T cells in Graves' hyperthyroidism and ophthalmopathy. This CDR3 spans 14 amino acids. Trimming took 0 bases from V and 5 from J, leaving 12 bases between them. CDR1 and CDR2 from the germline V gene are SGHKS and YYEKEE (reference sequence). What was amplified from RNA transcripts were TCR beta CDR3 regions. HTBI primers were the set used in a first-round RT-PCR of the TCR CDR3. TCRdb fed the multiplex PCR reads into MiXCR, producing one record per CDR3 protein. The profile shows 250,000 or so distinct CDR3 sequences, around 15% of them singletons. The J gene is TRBJ2-7, the V gene TRBV5-5; a weak D match, TRBD2 (6 bases). Material: blood. This TCR came from a woman aged 18-29 years with Graves' ophthalmopathy. This CDR3 reads CASSLDQGGNEQYF. Written as DNA, the CDR3 is TGTGCCAGCAGCTTGGATCAGGGAGGTAACGAGCAGTACTTC. The full variable domain, rest sourced from reference TRBV5-5 and TRBJ2-7, is DAGVTQSPTHLIKTRGQQVTLRCSPISGHKSVSWYQQVLGQGPQFIFQYYEKEERGRGNFPDRFSARQFPNYSSELNVNALLLGDSALYLCASSLDQGGNEQYFGPGTRLTVT.